This T cell receptor (beta chain) was captured in a study of T cell responses to AZD1222 COVID-19 vaccine. Clones were read by immunoSEQ multiplex PCR, and TCRdb kept only the in-frame ones, dropping some. Of more than 85,000 clones listed, roughly 90% were seen once; the top ten hold 1.6%. This CDR3 is built from 19 residues. V trimming: 1 base; J trimming: 3 bases; junction bases outside the gene matches: 6. Germline V gives CDR1 MGHRA, CDR2 YSYEKL. The sample consisted of peripheral blood, taken on day 0 of AZD1222 vaccination. The chain couples TRBV4-1 to TRBJ2-2; 15 nucleotides agree with TRBD2. This receptor was taken from an adult in good health. CDR3 in amino acids: CASSQVGLAGGHHTGELFF. The CDR3 region has the DNA TGCGCCAGCAGCCAAGTGGGACTAGCGGGAGGTCATCACACCGGGGAGCTGTTTTTT.